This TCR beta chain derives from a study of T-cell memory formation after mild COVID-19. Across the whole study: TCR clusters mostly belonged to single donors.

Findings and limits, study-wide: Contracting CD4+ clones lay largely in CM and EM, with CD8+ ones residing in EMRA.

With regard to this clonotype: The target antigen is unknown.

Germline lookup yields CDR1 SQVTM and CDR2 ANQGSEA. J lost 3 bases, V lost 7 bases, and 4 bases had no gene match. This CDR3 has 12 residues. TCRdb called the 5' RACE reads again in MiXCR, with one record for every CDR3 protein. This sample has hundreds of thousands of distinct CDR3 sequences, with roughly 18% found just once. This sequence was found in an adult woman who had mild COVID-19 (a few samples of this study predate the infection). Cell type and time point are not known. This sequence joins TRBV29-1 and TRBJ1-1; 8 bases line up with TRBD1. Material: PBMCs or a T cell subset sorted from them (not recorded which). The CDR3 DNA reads TGCAGCGCCCAACAGGGGGACACTGAAGCTTTCTTT. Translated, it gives CSAQQGDTEAFF.